The 31 T cell receptor beta chains below all came from one sample that was sequenced in a study of T cells after posttransplantation cyclophosphamide (dated by TCRdb to about 2016). The library relied on the immunoSEQ multiplex PCR assay. In TCRdb, the immuneACCESS table is reduced to in-frame sequences with V and J assigned. These tables do not hold every clone; where another copy was compared, an unresolved V gene accounts for under half, and the others remain unexplained. This sample has roughly 8,000 clones, none of them a singleton. The ten largest clones capture around 9.3% of the sample. Per the publication, the treatment or condition label means: high-dose cyclophosphamide on days +3 and +4 as single-agent GVHD prophylaxis. Busulfan and fludarabine conditioning, a related or unrelated marrow graft, and cyclophosphamide on days +3 and +4 were given to PTCy patients. The sample consisted of PBMCs, taken after allogeneic stem cell transplant with posttransplant cyclophosphamide. These receptors all come from a female patient between 50 and 60 years old who received an allogeneic stem cell transplant from a related donor, was CMV-positive, and had no GVHD. Some T cells present after a transplant may be cells of the graft donor.

This clone was recorded many times. The chain recombines TRBV29-1 with TRBJ2-7; 8 nucleotides agree with TRBD1. The germline gives CDR1 SQVTM, CDR2 ANQGSEA. The trim removed 4 bases at V and 8 bases at J, leaving 10 bases unmatched. CDR3 length: 13 residues. This CDR3 is CSVGERTGTKQYF. CDR3 in DNA: TGCAGCGTTGGGGAAAGGACAGGGACGAAGCAGTACTTC.

Within the sample, this clone is medium-sized. The chain recombines TRBV10-3 with TRBJ2-7; 7 bases fit TRBD1. J lost 6 bases, V lost 3 bases, and 8 bases had no gene match. CDR1 is ENHRY and CDR2 is SYGVKD in the germline V gene. This CDR3 is built from 14 residues. The CDR3 sequence: CAISEGGGKGEQYF. The DNA of the CDR3 is TGTGCCATCAGTGAAGGGGGCGGCAAGGGCGAGCAGTACTTC.

By its share, this clone is medium-sized. The chain uses TRBV10-3 and TRBJ1-1; perhaps TRBD1 as D (5 bases). Germline values: CDR1 ENHRY, CDR2 SYGVKD. This CDR3 region has 15 residues. Trimming removed 2 bases from V and 4 bases from J, with 14 bases in between. DNA for the CDR3: TGTGCCATCAGTGAGGCTAACTCAGGGTCCACTGAAGCTTTCTTT. Translating it yields CAISEANSGSTEAFF.

This clone showed up many times. The chain recombines TRBV9 with TRBJ2-5; possibly TRBD2 for D (7 bases). CDR3 length: 16 residues. The germline gives CDR1 SGDLS, CDR2 YYNGEE. V was shortened by 7 bases and J by 2 bases, with 21 bases between the two germline ends. CDR3 DNA sequence: TGTGCCAGCGCCCCTCGTGGGGGGGCAGGTCAAGAGACCCAGTACTTC. This translates into CASAPRGGAGQETQYF. Complete variable domain (other parts from reference TRBV9 and TRBJ2-5): DSGVTQTPKHLITATGQRVTLRCSPRSGDLSVYWYQQSLDQGLQFLIQYYNGEERAKGNILERFSAQQFPDLHSELNLSSLELGDSALYFCASAPRGGAGQETQYFGPGTRLLVL.

In its sample, this clone was seen many times. The chain carries TRBV7-8 and TRBJ1-1; no firm D call. This CDR3 is 14 amino acids long. Trimming took 1 base from V and 1 from J, leaving 7 bases between them. Looked up from germline, CDR1 is SGHVS and CDR2 is FQNEAQ. CDR3 DNA: TGTGCCAGCAGCTTAGGACACGGGAACACTGAAGCTTTCTTT. It is translated as CASSLGHGNTEAFF.

This clone has ten or more counts. V gene TRBV6-1 combines with J gene TRBJ1-3; a weak D match, TRBD1 (6 bases). V gave up 2 bases and J gave up 4 bases, with 12 bases separating them. Per the germline V gene, CDR1 is MNHNS and CDR2 is SASEGT. The CDR3 spans 15 residues. The CDR3 is CASSEIQGRGNTIYF. In DNA form, the CDR3 reads TGTGCCAGCAGTGAAATCCAGGGGCGCGGAAACACCATATATTTT.

There are many counts of this clone. A much larger clone lies one base from this, so it may be a read error. The gene calls are TRBV7-2 and TRBJ1-2; 12 bases are a match to TRBD1. The germline V gene encodes CDR1 SGHTA and CDR2 FQGNSA. The CDR3 sequence is 15 residues long. This CDR3 is CASSPGQGANYRYTF. CDR3 sequence (DNA): TGTGCCAGCAGCCCGGGACAGGGGGCTAACTATCGCTACACCTTC.

This clone appeared many times. This chain links TRBV4-3 with TRBJ2-2, with D perhaps TRBD1 (5 bases). The length of the CDR3 is 18 residues. V lost 0 bases, J lost 0 bases, and 14 bases lay in between. Germline lookup yields CDR1 LGHNA and CDR2 YSLEER. The CDR3 loop reads CASSQEGVRAANTGELFF. DNA of the CDR3: TGCGCCAGCAGCCAAGAAGGAGTCAGGGCCGCGAACACCGGGGAGCTGTTTTTT.

This clone was observed at least ten times. The rearrangement joins TRBV19 to TRBJ1-1; D unresolved. The CDR3 is made up of 14 amino acids. Trimming pared 2 bases from V and 1 base from J, leaving 8 bases between. Looked up from germline, CDR1 is LNHDA and CDR2 is SQIVND (reference sequence). CDR3 residues: CASSISTGNTEAFF. In DNA form, the CDR3 reads TGTGCCAGTAGTATATCAACCGGGAACACTGAAGCTTTCTTT.

This clone has ten or more counts. The CDR3 is CASRTLGGIYGYTF. Here the CDR3 DNA reads TGTGCCAGCCGAACGTTGGGGGGAATCTATGGCTACACCTTC. The V call is TRBV27, the J call TRBJ1-2; a possible D gene is TRBD1 (5 bases). Trimming stripped 8 bases from V and 4 bases from J, with 17 bases between. The CDR3 is 14 residues long. Germline V gene sequence: CDR1 MNHEY, CDR2 SMNVEV (reference sequence).

Ten or more counts support this clone. This chain joins TRBV7-2 and TRBJ2-1; 11 positions match TRBD2. The germline V gene has CDR1 SGHTA and CDR2 FQGNSA. This CDR3 is built from 14 residues. Unmatched junction bases numbered 6, after V lost 1 base and J lost 13 bases. The CDR3 DNA follows: TGTGCCAGCAGCTTAGTCCCGACTAGCGGGGCTCAGTTCTTC. Translation gives CASSLVPTSGAQFF. The full variable domain, rest sourced from reference TRBV7-2 and TRBJ2-1, is GAGVSQSPSNKVTEKGKDVELRCDPISGHTALYWYRQSLGQGLEFLIYFQGNSAPDKSGLPSDRFSAERTGGSVSTLTIQRTQQEDSAVYLCASSLVPTSGAQFFGPGTRLTVL.

This clone was observed many times. This rearrangement joins TRBV27 to TRBJ2-1; D is perhaps TRBD2 (5 bases). Germline V lookup: CDR1 MNHEY, CDR2 SMNVEV (reference sequence). V was clipped by 8 bases and J by 6 bases, with 17 bases between them. The CDR3 contains 14 residues. CDR3 sequence (DNA): TGTGCCAGCTGGACTGCAAAAGGGCGCAATGAGCAGTTCTTC. This encodes CASWTAKGRNEQFF.

This clone was seen repeatedly, ten times or more. The V gene is TRBV6-1, the J gene TRBJ2-5; the D call may be TRBD1 or TRBD2 (6 bases each). The CDR3 has 18 amino acids. V was shortened by 3 bases and J by 1 base, with 21 bases between the two germline ends. Germline CDR1 MNHNS, CDR2 SASEGT. CDR3 sequence reads: CASSDLRRAGESQETQYF. CDR3 nucleotides: TGTGCCAGCAGTGACCTCAGGAGGGCAGGGGAATCCCAAGAGACCCAGTACTTC.

In this sample, this clone is medium-sized. The gene calls are TRBV2 and TRBJ1-1; the D is unclear. Trimming cost V 7 bases and J 7 bases, with 19 bases left between them. The CDR3 is 14 residues long. CDR1 and CDR2 from the germline V gene are SNHLY and FYNNEI. In nucleotides, the CDR3 is TGTGCCAGCATCGAACGGCCTAATCGGGGTGAAGCTTTCTTT. Residues: CASIERPNRGEAFF.

This clone was recorded at least ten times. The V and J genes are TRBV13 and TRBJ2-5; TRBD1 is a possible D gene (6 bases). V was trimmed by 1 base and J by 3 bases, leaving 9 bases between them. In germline, CDR1 is PRHDT, CDR2 FYEKMQ (reference sequence). This CDR3 contains 14 residues. This CDR3 is CASSLVWDKETQYF. For the CDR3, the DNA is TGTGCCAGCAGCTTAGTATGGGACAAAGAGACCCAGTACTTC. The full variable domain, with the rest looked up from reference TRBV13 and TRBJ2-5, is AAGVIQSPRHLIKEKRETATLKCYPIPRHDTVYWYQQGPGQDPQFLISFYEKMQSDKGSIPDRFSAQQFSDYHSELNMSSLELGDSALYFCASSLVWDKETQYFGPGTRLLVL.

This clone was found many times. This chain links TRBV5-1 with TRBJ2-7; 8 positions match TRBD2. Germline V gives CDR1 SGHRS, CDR2 YFSETQ. V lost 2 bases, J lost 0 bases, and 10 bases stayed unmatched. CDR3 length: 17 amino acids. CDR3 DNA: TGCGCCAGCAGCTTCACAGCGGGAGCCCTTAGCTCCTACGAGCAGTACTTC. Amino acid sequence: CASSFTAGALSSYEQYF.

This clone was counted at least ten times. The genes are TRBV6-2 or TRBV6-3 and TRBJ2-1; 10 bases fit TRBD2. Germline V gene data show CDR1 as MNHEY and CDR2 as SVGEGT. The CDR3 has 13 amino acids. Trimming cost V 7 bases and J 15 bases; bases outside gene matches: 12. The CDR3 loop reads CASTRDDSGRPFF. CDR3 coding DNA: TGTGCCAGCACCCGCGATGATAGCGGGAGGCCGTTCTTC.

This clone appeared many times. V usage is TRBV5-8 and J usage is TRBJ1-5, with D tentatively TRBD1 (6 bases). The CDR3 totals 14 residues. The germline V gene has CDR1 SGHTS and CDR2 YDEGEE. Trimming left V 2 bases short and J 8 bases short, with 14 bases between. CDR3 sequence: CASSFGTSNEPQHF. The CDR3 DNA reads as TGTGCCAGCAGCTTCGGGACATCCAACGAGCCCCAGCATTTT.

This clone was seen repeatedly, ten times or more. The chain recombines TRBV9 with TRBJ2-1; TRBD1 is a possible D gene (6 bases). This CDR3 region has 20 residues. Germline lookup yields CDR1 SGDLS and CDR2 YYNGEE. The V gene lost 4 bases and the J gene lost 2 bases, with 28 bases spanning the gap. DNA for the CDR3: TGTGCCAGCAGCTACCATCGTAATGTCAGGGTGGGGGCGGCCTACAATGAGCAGTTCTTC. This codes for CASSYHRNVRVGAAYNEQFF.

This clone appeared many times. The V and J genes are TRBV12-3 or TRBV12-4 and TRBJ2-3; 8 bases are shared with TRBD2. There are 17 residues in the CDR3. After removal of 4 bases from V and 0 bases from J, the junction contained 9 bases not matched to a gene. In nucleotides, the CDR3 is TGTGCCAGCAGTTATAGCGGGACTACACTTAGCACAGATACGCAGTATTTT. Translation gives CASSYSGTTLSTDTQYF.

This clone was picked up many times. V is TRBV5-1 and J is TRBJ1-1; D possibly corresponds to TRBD1 (6 bases). Germline V CDR1 and CDR2: SGHRS, YFSETQ. With 0 bases removed from V and 3 bases from J, the gap between germline ends came to 15 bases. The CDR3 covers 16 residues. CDR3 DNA sequence: TGCGCCAGCAGCTTGGCGGGGAACCAGGGGTACACTGAAGCTTTCTTT. Translation: CASSLAGNQGYTEAFF.

This clone was counted at least ten times. In DNA form, the CDR3 reads TGTGCCACCGGATCTTGGACTGACTACGAGCAGTACTTC. Its translation is CATGSWTDYEQYF. The gene calls are TRBV11-2 and TRBJ2-7; a weak D match, TRBD2 (5 bases). V lost 10 bases and J 3 bases, leaving 16 bases between the germline ends. The CDR3 runs to 13 residues. Germline V gene lookup returns CDR1 SGHAT and CDR2 FQNNGV.

This clone was observed many times. This chain links TRBV28 with TRBJ1-1; TRBD1 matches 12 bases. This CDR3 spans 16 amino acids. With V trimmed by 2 bases and J by 5 bases, 6 bases remained unmatched. Germline CDR1 is MDHEN and CDR2 is SYDVKM. The chain's CDR3 is CASSLPGQGARTEAFF. In DNA form, the CDR3 reads TGTGCCAGCAGTTTACCGGGACAGGGGGCGCGTACTGAAGCTTTCTTT.

This clone has ten or more counts. V gene TRBV29-1 combines with J gene TRBJ1-4; 7 nucleotides align to TRBD1. This CDR3 comprises 18 residues. Trimming removed 6 bases from V and 8 bases from J; junction bases left unmatched: 24. The germline V gene has CDR1 SQVTM and CDR2 ANQGSEA. The CDR3 DNA follows: TGCAGCGTCGCTAGATGGGACAGAGAGGGGTACACGGGGGAAAAACTGTTTTTT. Translated: CSVARWDREGYTGEKLFF.

This clone was picked up many times. The rearrangement joins TRBV25-1 to TRBJ2-1, with 10 nucleotides matching TRBD2. Trimming removed 3 bases from V and 6 bases from J; junction bases left unmatched: 5. Germline V gene data show CDR1 as MGHDK and CDR2 as SYGVNS. CDR3 size: 15 residues. The CDR3 spells CASSERLAGVNEQFF. As DNA, the CDR3 is TGTGCCAGCAGTGAGAGACTAGCGGGCGTCAATGAGCAGTTCTTC.

This clone was seen many times. The V gene is TRBV7-7, the J gene TRBJ1-4, with 8 nucleotides matching TRBD1. V shed 6 bases, J shed 4 bases, and the junction held 4 bases outside the gene matches. This CDR3 region has 14 residues. CDR1 and CDR2 (germline): SSHAT, FNYEAQ (reference sequence). CDR3 protein: CASSPTGDNEKLFF. DNA of the CDR3: TGTGCCAGCAGTCCGACAGGGGATAATGAAAAACTGTTTTTT.

This clone was counted at least ten times. J is TRBJ1-2 and V is TRBV6-5, with 7 bases matching TRBD1. With 2 bases clipped from V and 2 bases from J, the junction kept 8 bases outside the gene matches. CDR1 and CDR2 (germline): MNHEY, SVGAGI. CDR3 size: 16 residues. The CDR3 DNA reads TGTGCCAGCAGTTACGGCCGACAGGGCTCGAACTATGGCTACACCTTC. As protein: CASSYGRQGSNYGYTF.

At least ten counts were recorded for this clone. The chain is built from TRBV5-1 and TRBJ1-2; TRBD1 matches 8 bases. J gave up 3 bases and V 2 bases, and 6 bases lay outside the gene matches. The CDR3 totals 15 residues. CDR1 and CDR2 (germline): SGHRS, YFSETQ. CDR3 DNA sequence: TGCGCCAGCAGCTTTACACTACAGGGGGACTATGGCTACACCTTC. Protein product: CASSFTLQGDYGYTF.

This clone was counted at least ten times. The V gene is TRBV2, the J gene TRBJ2-7, with D perhaps matching TRBD2 (6 bases). The CDR3 length is 15 residues. Trimming cost V 3 bases and J 6 bases, with 18 bases left between them. Germline V lookup: CDR1 SNHLY, CDR2 FYNNEI. CDR3 region: CASSERGRQSAEQYF. CDR3 bases: TGTGCCAGCAGTGAGCGGGGTCGGCAGTCGGCCGAGCAGTACTTC.

The sample holds many counts of this clone. Here the CDR3 reads CASSAGQLNTEAFF. CDR3 in DNA: TGTGCCAGCAGCGCGGGACAGTTGAACACTGAAGCTTTCTTT. The chain is built from TRBV6-1 and TRBJ1-1; 7 bases fit TRBD1. CDR1 is MNHNS and CDR2 is SASEGT in the germline V gene. The CDR3 totals 14 residues. Germline trimming cut 6 bases from V and 0 bases from J; bases unmatched to any gene: 4.

This clone was seen repeatedly, ten times or more. CDR3 sequence reads: CASLERERGEQFF. CDR3 DNA sequence: TGTGCCAGCCTAGAGCGGGAGAGGGGTGAGCAGTTCTTC. The chain has TRBV7-6 and TRBJ2-1, with TRBD2 matching 8 bases. This CDR3 has 13 residues. Germline CDR1 is SGHVS and CDR2 is FNYEAQ. V shed 8 bases and J 9 bases; nucleotides not matched to a gene: 9.